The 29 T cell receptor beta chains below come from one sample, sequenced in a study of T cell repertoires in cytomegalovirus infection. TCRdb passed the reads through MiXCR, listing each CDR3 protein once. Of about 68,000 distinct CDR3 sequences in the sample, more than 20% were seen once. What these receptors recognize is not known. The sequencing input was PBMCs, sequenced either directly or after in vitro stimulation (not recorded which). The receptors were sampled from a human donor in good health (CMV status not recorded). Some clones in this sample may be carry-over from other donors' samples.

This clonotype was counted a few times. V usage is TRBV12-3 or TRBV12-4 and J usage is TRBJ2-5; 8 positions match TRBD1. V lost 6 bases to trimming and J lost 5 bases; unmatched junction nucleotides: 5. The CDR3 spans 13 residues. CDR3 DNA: TGTGCCAGCAGCCCGGGACAGGCGGAGACCCAGTACTTC. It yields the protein CASSPGQAETQYF.

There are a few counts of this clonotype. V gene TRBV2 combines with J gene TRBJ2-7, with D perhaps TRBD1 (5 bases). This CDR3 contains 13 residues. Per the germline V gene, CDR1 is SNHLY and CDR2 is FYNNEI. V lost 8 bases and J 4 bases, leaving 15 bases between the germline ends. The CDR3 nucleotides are TGTGCCAGCGGCTATTCAGGGAAATACGAGCAGTACTTC. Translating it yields CASGYSGKYEQYF.

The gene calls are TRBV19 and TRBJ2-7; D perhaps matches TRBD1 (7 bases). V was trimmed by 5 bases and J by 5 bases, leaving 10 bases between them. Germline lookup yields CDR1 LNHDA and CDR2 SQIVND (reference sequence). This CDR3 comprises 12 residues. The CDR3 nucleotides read TGTGCCAGTAGTGGGGGGACAGACGAGCAGTACGTC. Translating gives CASSGGTDEQYV.

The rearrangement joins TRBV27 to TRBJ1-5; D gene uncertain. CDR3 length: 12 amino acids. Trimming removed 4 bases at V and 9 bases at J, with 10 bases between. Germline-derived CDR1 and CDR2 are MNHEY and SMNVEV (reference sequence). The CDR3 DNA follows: TGTGCCAGCAGTTCATATAATGGGCCCCAGCATTTT. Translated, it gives CASSSYNGPQHF.

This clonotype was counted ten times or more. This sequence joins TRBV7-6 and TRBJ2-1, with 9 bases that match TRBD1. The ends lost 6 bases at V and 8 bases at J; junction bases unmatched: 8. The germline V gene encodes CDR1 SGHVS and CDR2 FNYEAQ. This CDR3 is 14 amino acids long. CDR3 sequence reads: CASRRGTGLDEQFF. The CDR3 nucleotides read TGTGCCAGCAGACGAGGGACAGGGTTGGATGAGCAGTTCTTC.

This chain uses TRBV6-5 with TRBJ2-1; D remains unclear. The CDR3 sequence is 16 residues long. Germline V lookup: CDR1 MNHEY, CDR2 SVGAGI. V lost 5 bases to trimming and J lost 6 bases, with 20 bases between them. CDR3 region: CASSPRPSGVINEQFF. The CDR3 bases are TGTGCCAGCAGTCCCCGCCCGTCGGGTGTGATCAATGAGCAGTTCTTC.

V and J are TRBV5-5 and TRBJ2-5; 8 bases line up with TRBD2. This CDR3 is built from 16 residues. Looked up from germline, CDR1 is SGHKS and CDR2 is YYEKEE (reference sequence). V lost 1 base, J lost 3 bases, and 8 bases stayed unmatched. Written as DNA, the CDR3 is TGTGCCAGCAGCTTGAGCCGGGGACTAGGAGAAGAGACCCAGTACTTC. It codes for CASSLSRGLGEETQYF.

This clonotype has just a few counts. The CDR3 loop is CASSPGLGETQYF. In DNA form, the CDR3 reads TGTGCCAGCAGCCCCGGGCTAGGGGAGACCCAGTACTTC. The chain employs TRBV6-5 and TRBJ2-5; D remains ambiguous. Deletions cut 6 bases from V and 5 bases from J, with 13 bases between. The CDR3 has 13 amino acids. The germline V gene encodes CDR1 MNHEY and CDR2 SVGAGI.

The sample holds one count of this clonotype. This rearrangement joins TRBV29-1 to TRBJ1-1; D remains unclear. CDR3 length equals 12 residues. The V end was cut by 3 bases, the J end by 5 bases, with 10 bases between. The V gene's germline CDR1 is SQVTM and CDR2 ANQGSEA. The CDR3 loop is CSVEKPGTEAFF. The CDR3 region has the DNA TGCAGCGTTGAGAAGCCCGGGACTGAAGCTTTCTTT.

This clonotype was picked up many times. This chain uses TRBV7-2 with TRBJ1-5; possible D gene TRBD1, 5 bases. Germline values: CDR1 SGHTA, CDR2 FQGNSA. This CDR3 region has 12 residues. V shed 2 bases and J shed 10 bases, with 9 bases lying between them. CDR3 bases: TGTGCCAGCAGCTTAAGGGGAACACCCCAGCATTTT. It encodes CASSLRGTPQHF.

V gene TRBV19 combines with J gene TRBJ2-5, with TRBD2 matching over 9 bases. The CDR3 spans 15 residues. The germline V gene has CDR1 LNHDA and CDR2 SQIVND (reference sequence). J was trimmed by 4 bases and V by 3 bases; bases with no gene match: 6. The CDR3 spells CASSIGGGGLETQYF. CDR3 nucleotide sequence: TGTGCCAGTAGTATCGGCGGGGGGGGGTTAGAGACCCAGTACTTC.

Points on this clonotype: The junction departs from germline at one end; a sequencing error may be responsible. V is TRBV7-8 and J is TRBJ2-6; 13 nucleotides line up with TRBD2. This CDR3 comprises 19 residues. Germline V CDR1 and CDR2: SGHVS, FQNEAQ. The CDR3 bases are TGTGCCAGCAGCCCCCTATGGACTAGCGGGAGCTCTGGGGCCTACGTCCTGACTTTC. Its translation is CASSPLWTSGSSGAYVLTF.

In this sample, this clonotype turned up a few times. The CDR3 spells CASSYSTEQYV. CDR3 nucleotide sequence: TGTGCCAGCAGTTATTCAACCGAGCAGTACGTC. The chain recombines TRBV6-2 or TRBV6-3 with TRBJ2-7; D is unresolved. CDR1 is MNHEY, CDR2 SVGEGT, per germline. This CDR3 comprises 11 residues. V was clipped by 3 bases and J by 6 bases, with 6 bases between them.

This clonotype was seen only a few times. CDR3 nucleotides: TGTGCCAGCAGTGACAGGGTTAGCAATCAGCCCCAGCATTTT. Translated, it gives CASSDRVSNQPQHF. This chain connects TRBV7-2 to TRBJ1-5; 7 bases line up with TRBD1. CDR1 is SGHTA, CDR2 FQGNSA, per germline. Trimming took 6 bases from V and 0 from J; bases not matched to a gene: 2. The CDR3 has 14 residues.

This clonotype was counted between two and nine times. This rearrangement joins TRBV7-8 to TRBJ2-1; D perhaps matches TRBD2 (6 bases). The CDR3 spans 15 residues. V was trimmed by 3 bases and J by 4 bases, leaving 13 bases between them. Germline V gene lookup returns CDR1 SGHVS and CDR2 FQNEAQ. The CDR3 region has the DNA TGTGCCAGCAGCTTGATACTAGCCGTGTACAATGAGCAGTTCTTC. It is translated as CASSLILAVYNEQFF.

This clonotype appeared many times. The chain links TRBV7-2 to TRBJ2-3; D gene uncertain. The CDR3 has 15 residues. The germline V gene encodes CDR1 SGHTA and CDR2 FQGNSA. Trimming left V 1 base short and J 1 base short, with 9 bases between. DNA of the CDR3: TGTGCCAGCAGCTTAGGTCCCGCCGGCACAGATACGCAGTATTTT. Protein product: CASSLGPAGTDTQYF.

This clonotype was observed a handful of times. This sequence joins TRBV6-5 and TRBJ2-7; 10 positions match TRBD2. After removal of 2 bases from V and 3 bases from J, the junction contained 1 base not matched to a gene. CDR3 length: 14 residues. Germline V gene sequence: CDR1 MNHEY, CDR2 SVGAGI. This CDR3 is CASSYTSGDYEQYF. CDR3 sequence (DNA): TGTGCCAGCAGTTACACTAGCGGGGACTACGAGCAGTACTTC.

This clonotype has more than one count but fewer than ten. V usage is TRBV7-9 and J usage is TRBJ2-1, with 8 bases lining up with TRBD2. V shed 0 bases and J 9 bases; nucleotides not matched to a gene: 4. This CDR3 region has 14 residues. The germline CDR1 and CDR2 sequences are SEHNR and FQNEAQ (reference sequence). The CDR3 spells CASSLAFRGGEQFF. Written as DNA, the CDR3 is TGTGCCAGCAGCTTAGCGTTTCGGGGGGGTGAGCAGTTCTTC. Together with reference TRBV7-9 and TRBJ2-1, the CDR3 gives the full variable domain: DTGVSQNPRHKITKRGQNVTFRCDPISEHNRLYWYRQTLGQGPEFLTYFQNEAQLEKSRLLSDRFSAERPKGSFSTLEIQRTEQGDSAMYLCASSLAFRGGEQFFGPGTRLTVL.

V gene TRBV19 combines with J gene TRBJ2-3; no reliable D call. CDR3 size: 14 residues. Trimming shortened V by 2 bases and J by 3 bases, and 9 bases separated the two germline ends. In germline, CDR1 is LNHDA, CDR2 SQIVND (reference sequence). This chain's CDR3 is CASSINPWTDTQYF. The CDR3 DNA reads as TGTGCCAGTAGTATAAATCCCTGGACAGATACGCAGTATTTT.

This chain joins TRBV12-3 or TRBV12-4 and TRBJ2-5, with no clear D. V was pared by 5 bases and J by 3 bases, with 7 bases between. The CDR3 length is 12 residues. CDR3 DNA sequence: TGTGCCAGCAGTCCTCTGAAAGAGACCCAGTACTTC. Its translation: CASSPLKETQYF.

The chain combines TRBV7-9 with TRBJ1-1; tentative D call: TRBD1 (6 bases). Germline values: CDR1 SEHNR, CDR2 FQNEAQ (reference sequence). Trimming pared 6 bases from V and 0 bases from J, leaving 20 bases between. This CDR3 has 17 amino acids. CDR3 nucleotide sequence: TGTGCCAGCAGTCGTGAAACAGGGATCGGGGTGAACACTGAAGCTTTCTTT. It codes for CASSRETGIGVNTEAFF.

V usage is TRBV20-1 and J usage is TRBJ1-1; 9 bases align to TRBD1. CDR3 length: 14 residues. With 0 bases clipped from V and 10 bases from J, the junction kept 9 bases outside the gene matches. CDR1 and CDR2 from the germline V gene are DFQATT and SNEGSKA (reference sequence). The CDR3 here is CSARDLEGTGRAFF. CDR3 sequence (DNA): TGCAGTGCTAGAGATCTAGAAGGGACAGGGCGAGCTTTCTTT.

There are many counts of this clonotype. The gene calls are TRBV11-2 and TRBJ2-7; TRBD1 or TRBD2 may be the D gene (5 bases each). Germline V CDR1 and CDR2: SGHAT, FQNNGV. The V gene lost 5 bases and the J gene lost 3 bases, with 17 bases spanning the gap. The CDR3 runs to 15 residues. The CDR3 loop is CASSQGPNPLYEQYV. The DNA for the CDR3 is TGTGCCAGCAGCCAGGGACCGAATCCCCTCTACGAGCAGTACGTC.

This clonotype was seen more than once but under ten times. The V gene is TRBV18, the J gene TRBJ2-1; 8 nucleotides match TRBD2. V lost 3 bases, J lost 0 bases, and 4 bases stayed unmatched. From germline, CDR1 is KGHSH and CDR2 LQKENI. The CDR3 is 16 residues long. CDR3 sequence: CASSPQSGSSYNEQFF. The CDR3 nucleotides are TGTGCCAGCTCACCTCAAAGCGGGAGCTCCTACAATGAGCAGTTCTTC. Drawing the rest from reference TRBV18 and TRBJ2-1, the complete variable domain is NAGVMQNPRHLVRRRGQEARLRCSPMKGHSHVYWYRQLPEEGLKFMVYLQKENIIDESGMPKERFSAEFPKEGPSILRIQQVVRGDSAAYFCASSPQSGSSYNEQFFGPGTRLTVL.

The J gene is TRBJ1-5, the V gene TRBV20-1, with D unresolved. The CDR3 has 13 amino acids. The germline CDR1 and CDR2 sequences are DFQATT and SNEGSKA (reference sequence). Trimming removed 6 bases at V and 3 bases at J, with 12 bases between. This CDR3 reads CSAQPRNNQPQHF. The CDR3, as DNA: TGCAGTGCACAGCCGCGAAACAATCAGCCCCAGCATTTT.

CDR3 region: CASSLMISANTEAFF. The CDR3 DNA reads as TGTGCCAGCAGCTTAATGATATCCGCGAACACTGAAGCTTTCTTT. The chain uses TRBV7-3 and TRBJ1-1; no clear D gene. Germline V gene data show CDR1 as SGHTA and CDR2 as FQGTGA. V lost 1 base and J 1 base, leaving 10 bases between the germline ends. The CDR3 has 15 amino acids.

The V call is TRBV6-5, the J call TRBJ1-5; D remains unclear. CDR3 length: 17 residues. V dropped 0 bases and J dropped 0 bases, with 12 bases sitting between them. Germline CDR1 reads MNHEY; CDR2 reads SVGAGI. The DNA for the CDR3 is TGTGCCAGCAGTTACTCAATTTCGGGAGATAGCAATCAGCCCCAGCATTTT. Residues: CASSYSISGDSNQPQHF.

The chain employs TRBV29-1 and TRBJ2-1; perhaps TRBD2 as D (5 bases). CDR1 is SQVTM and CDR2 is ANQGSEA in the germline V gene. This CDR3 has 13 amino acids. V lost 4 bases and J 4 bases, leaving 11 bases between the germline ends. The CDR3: CSVGGYRYNEQFF. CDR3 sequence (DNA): TGCAGCGTTGGAGGGTACAGATACAATGAGCAGTTCTTC.

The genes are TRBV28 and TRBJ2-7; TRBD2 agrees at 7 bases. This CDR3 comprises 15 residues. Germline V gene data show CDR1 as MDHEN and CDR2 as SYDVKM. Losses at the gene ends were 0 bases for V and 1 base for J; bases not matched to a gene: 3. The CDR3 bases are TGTGCCAGCAGTTTATGGCGGGGGAGGTCCTACGAGCAGTACTTC. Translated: CASSLWRGRSYEQYF.